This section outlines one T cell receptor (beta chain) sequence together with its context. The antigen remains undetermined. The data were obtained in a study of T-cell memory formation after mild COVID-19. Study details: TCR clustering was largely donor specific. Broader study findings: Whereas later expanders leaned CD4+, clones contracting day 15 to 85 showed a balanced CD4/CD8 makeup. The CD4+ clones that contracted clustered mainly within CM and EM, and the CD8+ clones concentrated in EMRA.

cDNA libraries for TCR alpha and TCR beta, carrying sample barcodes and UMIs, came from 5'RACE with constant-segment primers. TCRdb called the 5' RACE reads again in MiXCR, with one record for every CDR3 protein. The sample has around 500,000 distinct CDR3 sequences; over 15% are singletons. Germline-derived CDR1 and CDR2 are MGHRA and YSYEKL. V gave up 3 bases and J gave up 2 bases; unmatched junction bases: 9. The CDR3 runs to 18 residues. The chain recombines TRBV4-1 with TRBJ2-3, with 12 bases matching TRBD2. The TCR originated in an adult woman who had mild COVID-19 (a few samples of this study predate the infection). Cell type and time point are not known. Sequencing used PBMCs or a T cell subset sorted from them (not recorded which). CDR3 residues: CASSQAPGLAGITDTQYF. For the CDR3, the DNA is TGCGCCAGCAGCCAGGCCCCCGGACTAGCGGGGATCACAGATACGCAGTATTTT.